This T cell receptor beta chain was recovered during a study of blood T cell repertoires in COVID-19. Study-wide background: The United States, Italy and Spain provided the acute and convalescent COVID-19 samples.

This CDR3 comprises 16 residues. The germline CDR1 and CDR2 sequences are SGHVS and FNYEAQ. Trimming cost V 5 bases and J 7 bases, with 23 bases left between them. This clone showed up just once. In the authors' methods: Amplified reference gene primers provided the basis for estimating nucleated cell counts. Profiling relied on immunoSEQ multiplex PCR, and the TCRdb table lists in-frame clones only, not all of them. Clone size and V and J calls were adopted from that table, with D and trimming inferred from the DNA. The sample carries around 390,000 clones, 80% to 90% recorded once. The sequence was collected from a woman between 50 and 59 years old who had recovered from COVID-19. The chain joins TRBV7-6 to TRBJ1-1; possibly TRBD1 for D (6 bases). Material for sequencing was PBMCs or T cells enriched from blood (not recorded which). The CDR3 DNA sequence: TGTGCCAGCAGCGCTCCGAGGGGGTTTGGGCAACTTGAAGCTTTCTTT. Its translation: CASSAPRGFGQLEAFF.